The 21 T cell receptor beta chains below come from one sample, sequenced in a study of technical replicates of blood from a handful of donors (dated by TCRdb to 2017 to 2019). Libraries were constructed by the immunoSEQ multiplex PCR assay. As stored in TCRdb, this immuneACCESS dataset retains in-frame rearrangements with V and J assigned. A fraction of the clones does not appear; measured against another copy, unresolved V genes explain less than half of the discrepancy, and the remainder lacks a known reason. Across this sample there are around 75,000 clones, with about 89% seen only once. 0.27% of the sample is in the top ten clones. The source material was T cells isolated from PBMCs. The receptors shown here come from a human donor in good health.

CDR3 nucleotide sequence: TGTGCCAGCAGCTCTGACTTCTACGAGCAGTACTTC. This encodes CASSSDFYEQYF. The chain uses TRBV7-2 and TRBJ2-7; D uncertain. Trimming shortened V by 4 bases and J by 3 bases, and 7 bases separated the two germline ends. Germline V CDR1 and CDR2: SGHTA, FQGNSA. The CDR3 spans 12 residues.

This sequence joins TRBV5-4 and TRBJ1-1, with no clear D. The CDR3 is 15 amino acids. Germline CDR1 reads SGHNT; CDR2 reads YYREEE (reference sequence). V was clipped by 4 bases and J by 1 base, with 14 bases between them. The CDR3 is CASSEVRLWNTEAFF. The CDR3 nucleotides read TGTGCCAGCAGCGAGGTCCGACTGTGGAACACTGAAGCTTTCTTT.

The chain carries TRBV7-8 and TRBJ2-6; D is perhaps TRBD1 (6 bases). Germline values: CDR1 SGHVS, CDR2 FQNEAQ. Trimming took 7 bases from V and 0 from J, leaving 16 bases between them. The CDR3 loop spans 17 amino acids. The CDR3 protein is CASTAGQRFSGANVLTF. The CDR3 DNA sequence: TGTGCCAGCACAGCAGGACAGAGGTTCTCTGGGGCCAACGTCCTGACTTTC.

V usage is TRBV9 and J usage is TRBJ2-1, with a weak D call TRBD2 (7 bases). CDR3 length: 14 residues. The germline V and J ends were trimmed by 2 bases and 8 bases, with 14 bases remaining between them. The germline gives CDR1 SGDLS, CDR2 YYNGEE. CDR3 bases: TGTGCCAGCAGCGTCGGGGGGCGATACGATGAGCAGTTCTTC. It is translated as CASSVGGRYDEQFF. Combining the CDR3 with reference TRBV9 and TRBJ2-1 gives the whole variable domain DSGVTQTPKHLITATGQRVTLRCSPRSGDLSVYWYQQSLDQGLQFLIQYYNGEERAKGNILERFSAQQFPDLHSELNLSSLELGDSALYFCASSVGGRYDEQFFGPGTRLTVL.

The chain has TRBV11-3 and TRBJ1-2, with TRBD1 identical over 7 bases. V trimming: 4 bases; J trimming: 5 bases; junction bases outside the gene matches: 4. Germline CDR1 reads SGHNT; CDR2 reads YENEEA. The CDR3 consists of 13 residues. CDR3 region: CASSSTGLYGYTF. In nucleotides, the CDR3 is TGTGCCAGCAGCTCGACAGGGTTGTATGGCTACACCTTC. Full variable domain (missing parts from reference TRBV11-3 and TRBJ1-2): EAGVVQSPRYKIIEKKQPVAFWCNPISGHNTLYWYLQNLGQGPELLIRYENEEAVDDSQLPKDRFSAERLKGVDSTLKIQPAELGDSAVYLCASSSTGLYGYTFGSGTRLTVV.

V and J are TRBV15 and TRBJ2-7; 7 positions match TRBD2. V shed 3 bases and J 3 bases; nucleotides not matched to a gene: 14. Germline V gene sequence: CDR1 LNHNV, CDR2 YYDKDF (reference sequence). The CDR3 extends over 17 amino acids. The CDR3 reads CATSRGRAGPSYYEQYF. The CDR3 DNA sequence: TGTGCCACCAGCAGGGGACGAGCGGGACCATCATACTACGAGCAGTACTTC.

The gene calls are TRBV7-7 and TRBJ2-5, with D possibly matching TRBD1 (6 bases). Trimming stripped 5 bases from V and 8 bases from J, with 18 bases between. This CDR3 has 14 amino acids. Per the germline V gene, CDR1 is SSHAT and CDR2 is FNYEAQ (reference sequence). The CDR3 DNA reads TGTGCCAGCAGCGCCGGCCGGGACATCTCAACCCAGTACTTC. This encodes CASSAGRDISTQYF.

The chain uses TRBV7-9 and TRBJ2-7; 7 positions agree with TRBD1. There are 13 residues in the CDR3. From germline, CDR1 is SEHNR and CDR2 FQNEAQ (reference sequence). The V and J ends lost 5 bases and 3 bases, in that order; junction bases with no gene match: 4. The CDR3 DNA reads TGTGCCAGCAGCCACAGGGGCGACTACGAGCAGTACTTC. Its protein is CASSHRGDYEQYF.

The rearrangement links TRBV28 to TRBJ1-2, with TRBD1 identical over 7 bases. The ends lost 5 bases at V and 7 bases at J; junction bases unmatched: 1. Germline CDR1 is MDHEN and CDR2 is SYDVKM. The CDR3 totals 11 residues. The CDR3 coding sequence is TGTGCCAGCAGTCCAGGGGGTGGCTACACCTTC. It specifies CASSPGGGYTF.

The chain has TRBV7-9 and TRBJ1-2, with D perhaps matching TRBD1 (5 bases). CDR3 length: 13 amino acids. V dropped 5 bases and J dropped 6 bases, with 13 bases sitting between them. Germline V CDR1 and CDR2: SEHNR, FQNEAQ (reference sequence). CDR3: CASSRRGQHGYTF. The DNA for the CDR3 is TGTGCCAGCAGCCGAAGGGGCCAACATGGCTACACCTTC.

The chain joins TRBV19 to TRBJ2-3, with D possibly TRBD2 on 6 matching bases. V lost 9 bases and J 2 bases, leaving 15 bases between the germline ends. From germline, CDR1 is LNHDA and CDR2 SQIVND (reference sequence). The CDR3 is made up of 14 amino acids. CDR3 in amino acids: CASCGGSATDTQYF. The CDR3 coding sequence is TGTGCCAGCTGTGGGGGGAGTGCCACAGATACGCAGTATTTT.

The CDR3 DNA is TGCAGCGCCAGTTGGAATGAGCAGTTCTTC. Amino acid sequence: CSASWNEQFF. This sequence joins TRBV29-1 and TRBJ2-1; D not certain. CDR1 and CDR2 from the germline V gene are SQVTM and ANQGSEA. Trimming pared 7 bases from V and 7 bases from J, leaving 8 bases between. This CDR3 spans 10 amino acids.

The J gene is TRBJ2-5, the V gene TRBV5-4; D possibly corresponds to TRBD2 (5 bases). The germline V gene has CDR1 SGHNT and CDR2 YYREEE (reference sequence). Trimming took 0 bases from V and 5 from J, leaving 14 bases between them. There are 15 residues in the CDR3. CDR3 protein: CASSLVRRGAETQYF. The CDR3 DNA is TGTGCCAGCAGCTTGGTACGCCGGGGAGCGGAGACCCAGTACTTC.

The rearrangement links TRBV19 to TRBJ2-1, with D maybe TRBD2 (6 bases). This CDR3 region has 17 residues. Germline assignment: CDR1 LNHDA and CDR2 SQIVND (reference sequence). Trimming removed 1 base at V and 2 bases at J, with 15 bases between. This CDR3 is CASSIGAGTPPYNEQFF. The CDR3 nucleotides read TGTGCCAGTAGTATAGGGGCGGGAACCCCTCCCTACAATGAGCAGTTCTTC.

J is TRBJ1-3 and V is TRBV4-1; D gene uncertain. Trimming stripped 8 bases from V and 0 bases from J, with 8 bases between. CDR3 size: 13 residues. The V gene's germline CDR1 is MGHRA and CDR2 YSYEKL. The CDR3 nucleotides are TGCGCCAGCCGCCTCAGCTCTGGAAACACCATATATTTT. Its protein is CASRLSSGNTIYF.

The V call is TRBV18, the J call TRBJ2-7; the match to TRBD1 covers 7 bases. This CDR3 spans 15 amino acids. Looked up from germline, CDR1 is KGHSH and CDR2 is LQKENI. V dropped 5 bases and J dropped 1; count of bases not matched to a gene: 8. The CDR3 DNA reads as TGTGCCAGCTCATTAACAGGGGACGGGTCCTACGAGCAGTACTTC. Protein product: CASSLTGDGSYEQYF.

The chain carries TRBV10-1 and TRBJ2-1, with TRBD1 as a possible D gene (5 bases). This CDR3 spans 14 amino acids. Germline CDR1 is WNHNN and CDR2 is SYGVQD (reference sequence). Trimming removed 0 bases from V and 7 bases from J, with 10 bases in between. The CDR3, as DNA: TGCGCCAGCAGTGAGTCAGGGGCGGCGAATGAGCAGTTCTTC. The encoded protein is CASSESGAANEQFF.

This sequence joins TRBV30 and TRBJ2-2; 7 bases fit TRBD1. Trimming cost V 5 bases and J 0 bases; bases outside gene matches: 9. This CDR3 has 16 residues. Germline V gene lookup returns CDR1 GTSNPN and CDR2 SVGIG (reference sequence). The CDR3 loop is CAWFHRGTANTGELFF. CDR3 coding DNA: TGTGCCTGGTTCCACAGGGGTACGGCGAACACCGGGGAGCTGTTTTTT.

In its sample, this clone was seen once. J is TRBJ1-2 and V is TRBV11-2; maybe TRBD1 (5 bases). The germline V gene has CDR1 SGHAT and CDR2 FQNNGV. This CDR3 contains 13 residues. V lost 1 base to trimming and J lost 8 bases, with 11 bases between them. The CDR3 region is CASSLVGGDGYTF. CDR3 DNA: TGTGCCAGCAGCTTAGTTGGGGGGGACGGCTACACCTTC.

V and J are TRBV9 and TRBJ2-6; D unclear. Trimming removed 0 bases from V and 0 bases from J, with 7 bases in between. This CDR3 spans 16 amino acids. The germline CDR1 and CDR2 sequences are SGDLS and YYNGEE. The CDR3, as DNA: TGTGCCAGCAGCGTAGTTGGCAGCTCTGGGGCCAACGTCCTGACTTTC. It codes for CASSVVGSSGANVLTF.

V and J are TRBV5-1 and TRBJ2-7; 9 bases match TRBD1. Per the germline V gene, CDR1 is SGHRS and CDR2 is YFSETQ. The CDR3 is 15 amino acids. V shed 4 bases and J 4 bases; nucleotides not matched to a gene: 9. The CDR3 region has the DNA TGCGCCAGCAGCCTGGGACAGGGAGGAACTTACGAGCAGTACTTC. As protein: CASSLGQGGTYEQYF.